This TCR beta chain was recorded in a study of monozygotic twins with cystic fibrosis. Study details: Libraries were built from 3 to 3.5 micrograms of fragmented DNA using around 14 PCR cycles. Notes on the study in general: Clonality was generally low (median roughly 0.01), higher in the most severe patients. V usage most resembled the co-twin in 13 of 16 pairs.

The sample holds one count of this clone. Its antigen is unidentified. From germline, CDR1 is SQVTM and CDR2 ANQGSEA. The CDR3 is made up of 12 amino acids. The V and J ends lost 5 bases and 4 bases respectively, with 11 bases between them. The assay was immunoSEQ multiplex PCR, and TCRdb's table has in-frame clones only and misses some. The table records around 30,000 clones, just under 85% of them present only once. V and J are TRBV29-1 and TRBJ1-2, with a weak D call TRBD1 (6 bases). This TCR derives from a girl aged 2 to 9 with cystic fibrosis. Sequenced sample: blood. The CDR3 region has the DNA TGCAGCGTTCCGACAGGCGCCTATGGCTACACCTTC. Protein sequence: CSVPTGAYGYTF. Variable domain in full (rest from reference TRBV29-1 and TRBJ1-2): SAVISQKPSRDICQRGTSLTIQCQVDSQVTMMFWYRQQPGQSLTLIATANQGSEATYESGFVIDKFPISRPNLTFSTLTVSNMSPEDSSIYLCSVPTGAYGYTFGSGTRLTVV.